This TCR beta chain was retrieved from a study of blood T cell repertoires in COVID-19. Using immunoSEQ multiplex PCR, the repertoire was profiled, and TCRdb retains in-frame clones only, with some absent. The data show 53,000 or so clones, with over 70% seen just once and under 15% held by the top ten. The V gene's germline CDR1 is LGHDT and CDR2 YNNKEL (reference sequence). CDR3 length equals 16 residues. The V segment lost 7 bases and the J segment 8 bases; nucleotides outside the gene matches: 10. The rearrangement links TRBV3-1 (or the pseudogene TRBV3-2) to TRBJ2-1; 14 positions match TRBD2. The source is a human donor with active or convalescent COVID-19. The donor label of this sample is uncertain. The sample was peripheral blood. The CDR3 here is CASTGTSGGATDEQFF. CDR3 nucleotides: TGTGCCAGCACCGGGACTAGCGGGGGAGCAACTGATGAGCAGTTCTTC.